The rows below give T cell receptor beta chains drawn from one sample of a study of cytomegalovirus exposure and HLA in healthy donors. TCRdb keeps only in-frame clones here, not all; method: immunoSEQ multiplex PCR. The data show 150,000 to 200,000 clones, about 90% seen once. Sample: PBMCs. The receptors come from a woman under 30 in good health and CMV-seropositive. Each CDR3 is given with its conserved first and last residue. The order of the fields is V gene, J gene, clone size, CDR3 protein. Not all rows give a size; the values are once, few, many and, for expanded clones, a class.

v_gene: TRBV7-8
j_gene: TRBJ2-3
abundance: once
CDR3aa: CASSLVSGGDTQYF

v_gene: TRBV25-1
j_gene: TRBJ2-2
abundance: .
CDR3aa: CASSDDRGGTGELFF

v_gene: TRBV7-9
j_gene: TRBJ2-1
abundance: .
CDR3aa: CASSPTGTHNEQFF

v_gene: TRBV5-4
j_gene: TRBJ1-1
abundance: .
CDR3aa: CASSSVGVGMNTEAFF

v_gene: TRBV9
j_gene: TRBJ1-3
abundance: .
CDR3aa: CASSVGDRGNTIYF

v_gene: TRBV7-8
j_gene: TRBJ2-3
abundance: once
CDR3aa: CASSLGLGLAGGGADTQYF

v_gene: TRBV7-2
j_gene: TRBJ2-7
abundance: .
CDR3aa: CASSRTLAGGPYEQYF

v_gene: TRBV5-1
j_gene: TRBJ2-3
abundance: .
CDR3aa: CASSNLAGGHLDTQYF

v_gene: TRBV2
j_gene: TRBJ1-6
abundance: .
CDR3aa: CASSGMRDRGPYNSPLHF

v_gene: TRBV12-5
j_gene: TRBJ2-2
abundance: .
CDR3aa: CASGSPPTQITGELFF

v_gene: TRBV6-1
j_gene: TRBJ1-3
abundance: .
CDR3aa: CASSEDALLRSSGNTIYF

v_gene: TRBV6-5
j_gene: TRBJ1-2
abundance: few
CDR3aa: CASRDHRVSAGYTF

v_gene: TRBV9
j_gene: TRBJ1-1
abundance: .
CDR3aa: CASSVDGDSTEAFF

v_gene: TRBV4-2
j_gene: TRBJ2-2
abundance: .
CDR3aa: CASSQEFSGIRGTGELFF

v_gene: TRBV11-3
j_gene: TRBJ2-1
abundance: .
CDR3aa: CASSPPGDANEQFF

v_gene: TRBV9
j_gene: TRBJ2-2
abundance: .
CDR3aa: CASSVGVTGELFF

v_gene: TRBV4-2
j_gene: TRBJ1-1
abundance: .
CDR3aa: CASSVPENTEAFF

v_gene: TRBV2
j_gene: TRBJ2-1
abundance: .
CDR3aa: CASSLLTSGVSYNEQFF

v_gene: TRBV2
j_gene: TRBJ2-7
abundance: .
CDR3aa: CASSEAPGVFYEQYF

v_gene: TRBV2
j_gene: TRBJ2-1
abundance: .
CDR3aa: CASSYRIAGGPDEQFF

v_gene: TRBV2
j_gene: TRBJ2-7
abundance: .
CDR3aa: CASSDGTPYEQYF

v_gene: TRBV7-2
j_gene: TRBJ2-1
abundance: once
CDR3aa: CASSRRSGRRYNEQFF

v_gene: TRBV6-6
j_gene: TRBJ1-5
abundance: few
CDR3aa: CASRSQGEQPQHF

v_gene: TRBV9
j_gene: TRBJ2-5
abundance: once
CDR3aa: CASSVGSGSAGGETQYF

v_gene: TRBV19
j_gene: TRBJ1-1
abundance: .
CDR3aa: CASSKMGGQYPGDEAFF

v_gene: TRBV9
j_gene: TRBJ1-1
abundance: .
CDR3aa: CASSVATSRRGDLEAFF

v_gene: TRBV27
j_gene: TRBJ1-6
abundance: .
CDR3aa: CASSLGEASPLHF

v_gene: TRBV7-9
j_gene: TRBJ1-6
abundance: few
CDR3aa: CASSSPSGYNNSPLHF

v_gene: TRBV14
j_gene: TRBJ2-1
abundance: .
CDR3aa: CASSQGAQASSYNEQFF

v_gene: TRBV27
j_gene: TRBJ2-3
abundance: .
CDR3aa: CASSRGGLGADTQYF

v_gene: TRBV5-4
j_gene: TRBJ2-2
abundance: .
CDR3aa: CASSLARTSGSFTGELFF

v_gene: TRBV15
j_gene: TRBJ2-7
abundance: .
CDR3aa: CATSRSGASYEQYF

v_gene: TRBV15
j_gene: TRBJ2-7
abundance: .
CDR3aa: CATSHRQGRSYEQYF

v_gene: TRBV7-9
j_gene: TRBJ1-4
abundance: .
CDR3aa: CASSYDRGNEKLFF

v_gene: TRBV4-3
j_gene: TRBJ2-1
abundance: .
CDR3aa: CASAKAGPSYNEQFF

v_gene: TRBV6-6
j_gene: TRBJ2-3
abundance: .
CDR3aa: CASSYGHRGTDTQYF

v_gene: TRBV5-1
j_gene: TRBJ2-1
abundance: .
CDR3aa: CASSSGLAGGRRQFF

v_gene: TRBV6-5
j_gene: TRBJ1-1
abundance: .
CDR3aa: CASSWGRYTEAFF

v_gene: TRBV5-1
j_gene: TRBJ2-2
abundance: .
CDR3aa: CASSLTGTSSSRAGELFF

v_gene: TRBV2
j_gene: TRBJ1-4
abundance: .
CDR3aa: CASSDSEATNEKLFF

v_gene: TRBV27
j_gene: TRBJ2-1
abundance: .
CDR3aa: CASSPPLAGGRNEQFF

v_gene: TRBV7-9
j_gene: TRBJ2-5
abundance: .
CDR3aa: CASSVSANQETQYF

v_gene: TRBV27
j_gene: TRBJ1-2
abundance: .
CDR3aa: CASSEWGGVGYGYTF

v_gene: TRBV5-1
j_gene: TRBJ2-5
abundance: .
CDR3aa: CASSLGNSGGSPRETQYF

v_gene: TRBV2
j_gene: TRBJ1-2
abundance: .
CDR3aa: CASSLTTAVYTF

v_gene: TRBV27
j_gene: TRBJ1-6
abundance: .
CDR3aa: CASRTGQGAAALNSPLHF

v_gene: TRBV5-4
j_gene: TRBJ2-2
abundance: .
CDR3aa: CASSFSGRRQNTGELFF

v_gene: TRBV28
j_gene: TRBJ2-1
abundance: .
CDR3aa: CASSPWGRGLYNEQFF

v_gene: TRBV21-1
j_gene: TRBJ2-7
abundance: .
CDR3aa: CASSKGGGQGAPELHSYEQYF

v_gene: TRBV29-1
j_gene: TRBJ1-2
abundance: .
CDR3aa: CSVEEGLGNYGYTF

v_gene: TRBV13
j_gene: TRBJ1-2
abundance: .
CDR3aa: CASSFGQRFDYGYTF

v_gene: TRBV21-1
j_gene: TRBJ2-7
abundance: .
CDR3aa: CASSKPFRLAGRPYEQYF

v_gene: TRBV2
j_gene: TRBJ2-3
abundance: .
CDR3aa: CASTQWPDTQYF

v_gene: TRBV18
j_gene: TRBJ2-7
abundance: .
CDR3aa: CASSRSRQGNEQYF

v_gene: TRBV27
j_gene: TRBJ2-1
abundance: .
CDR3aa: CASSRRGTSGGAAYNEQFF

v_gene: TRBV2
j_gene: TRBJ2-2
abundance: few
CDR3aa: CASRVTGTGELFF

v_gene: TRBV13
j_gene: TRBJ1-5
abundance: .
CDR3aa: CASSLTGPGQPQHF

v_gene: TRBV5-1
j_gene: TRBJ1-4
abundance: once
CDR3aa: CASKLTSGTGNEKLFF

v_gene: TRBV11-2
j_gene: TRBJ2-7
abundance: .
CDR3aa: CASSDREYEQYF

v_gene: TRBV5-5
j_gene: TRBJ2-2
abundance: .
CDR3aa: CASSSYARELFF